This entry features one T cell receptor beta chain sequence. Its specificity is not known. The CDR3 runs to 13 residues. Germline assignment: CDR1 GTSNPN and CDR2 SVGIG (reference sequence). Trimming pared 2 bases from V and 3 bases from J, leaving 10 bases between. These data are taken from a study of graft-versus-host responses after intestinal transplantation. Assay: immunoSEQ multiplex PCR; the TCRdb copy retains only in-frame clones and omits some. The sample has around 110,000 clones; roughly nine tenths are singletons. General study results and limits: There were GvH clones found in recipient marrow, and some of them appeared first in ileum or blood. Early after transplant, HvG clones declined as circulating GvH clones peaked.

Material: unstimulated CD4+ T cells sorted from spleen or lymph node cells, obtained before intestinal transplant. The receptor was isolated from a human donor who received an intestinal transplant. The chain is built from TRBV30 and TRBJ1-1; D unresolved. As DNA, the CDR3 is TGTGCCTGGAGTAGGCGGGGAGACACTGAAGCTTTCTTT. This codes for CAWSRRGDTEAFF.